The subject of this entry is one T cell receptor beta chain. In germline, CDR1 is MNHEY, CDR2 SVGEGT. This CDR3 region has 16 residues. Trimming shortened V by 5 bases and J by 0 bases, and 16 bases separated the two germline ends. The data originate from a study of blood T cell repertoires in COVID-19. Overall study: There were acute and convalescent COVID-19 samples, and they came from the United States, Italy and Spain.

Sequencing was performed with immunoSEQ multiplex PCR; in TCRdb, only in-frame clones are kept and a portion is missing. The sample contains more than 65,000 clones, about 91% of which appear only once. The origin of this receptor is a woman aged 50 to 60 with acute or convalescent COVID-19. The sequencing sample was made of peripheral blood. The rearrangement joins TRBV6-2 or TRBV6-3 to TRBJ1-1; D gene ambiguous. In DNA, the CDR3 is TGTGCCAGCAGTACCCCCCACAGCGGTTTGAACACTGAAGCTTTCTTT. Protein product: CASSTPHSGLNTEAFF.